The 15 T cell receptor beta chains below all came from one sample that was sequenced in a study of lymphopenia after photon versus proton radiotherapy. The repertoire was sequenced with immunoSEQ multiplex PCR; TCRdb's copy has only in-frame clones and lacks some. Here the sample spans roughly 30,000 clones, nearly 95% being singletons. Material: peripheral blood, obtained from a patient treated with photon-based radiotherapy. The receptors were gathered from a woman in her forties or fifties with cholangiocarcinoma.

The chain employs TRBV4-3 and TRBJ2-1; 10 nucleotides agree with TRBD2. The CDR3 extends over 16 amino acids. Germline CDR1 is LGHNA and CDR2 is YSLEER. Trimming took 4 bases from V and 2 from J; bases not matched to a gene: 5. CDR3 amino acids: CASSRGLAEPYNEQFF. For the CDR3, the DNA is TGCGCCAGCAGCCGAGGACTAGCGGAACCCTACAATGAGCAGTTCTTC.

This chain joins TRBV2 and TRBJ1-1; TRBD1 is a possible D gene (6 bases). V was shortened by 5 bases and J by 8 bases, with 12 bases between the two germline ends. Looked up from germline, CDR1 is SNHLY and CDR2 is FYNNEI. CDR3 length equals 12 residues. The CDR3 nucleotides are TGTGCCAGCAGTAGAGGGGGGTCCGAAGCTTTCTTT. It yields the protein CASSRGGSEAFF.

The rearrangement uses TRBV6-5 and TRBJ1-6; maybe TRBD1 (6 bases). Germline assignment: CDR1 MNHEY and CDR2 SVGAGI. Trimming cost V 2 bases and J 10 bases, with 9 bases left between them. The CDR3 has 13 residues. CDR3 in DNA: TGTGCCAGCAGTTACAGGGGGGAATCACCCCTCCACTTT. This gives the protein CASSYRGESPLHF.

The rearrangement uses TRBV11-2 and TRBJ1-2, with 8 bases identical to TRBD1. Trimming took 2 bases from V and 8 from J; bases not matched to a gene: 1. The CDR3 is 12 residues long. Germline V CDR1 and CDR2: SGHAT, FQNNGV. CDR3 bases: TGTGCCAGCAGCTTACAGGGGGCCGGCTACACCTTC. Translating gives CASSLQGAGYTF.

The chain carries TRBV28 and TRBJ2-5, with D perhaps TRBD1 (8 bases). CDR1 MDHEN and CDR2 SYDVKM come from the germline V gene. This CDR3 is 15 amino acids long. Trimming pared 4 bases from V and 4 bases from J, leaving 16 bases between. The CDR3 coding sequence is TGTGCCAGCAGTTCGCCTACAGGGGGGGGAGAGACCCAGTACTTC. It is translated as CASSSPTGGGETQYF.

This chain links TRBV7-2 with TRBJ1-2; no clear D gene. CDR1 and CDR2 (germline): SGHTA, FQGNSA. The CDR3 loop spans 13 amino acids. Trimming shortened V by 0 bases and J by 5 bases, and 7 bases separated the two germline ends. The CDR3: CASSLARLYGYTF. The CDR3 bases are TGTGCCAGCAGCTTAGCGCGGCTATATGGCTACACCTTC.

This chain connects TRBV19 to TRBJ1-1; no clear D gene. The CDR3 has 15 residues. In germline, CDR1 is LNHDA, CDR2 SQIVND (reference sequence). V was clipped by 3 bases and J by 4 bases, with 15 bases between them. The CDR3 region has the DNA TGTGCCAGTAGTATCCCCGACGCTTTGGGCACTGAAGCTTTCTTT. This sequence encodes CASSIPDALGTEAFF.

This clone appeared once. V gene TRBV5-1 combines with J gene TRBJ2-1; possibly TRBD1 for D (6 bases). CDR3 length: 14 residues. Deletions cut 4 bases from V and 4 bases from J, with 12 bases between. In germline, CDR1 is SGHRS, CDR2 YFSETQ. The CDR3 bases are TGCGCCAGCAGCCTATCCCAGGGGTACAATGAGCAGTTCTTC. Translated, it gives CASSLSQGYNEQFF.

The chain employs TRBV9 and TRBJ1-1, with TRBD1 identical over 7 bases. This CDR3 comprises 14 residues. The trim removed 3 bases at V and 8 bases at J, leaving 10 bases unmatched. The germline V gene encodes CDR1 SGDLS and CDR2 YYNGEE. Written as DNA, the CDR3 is TGTGCCAGCAGCGCCCTTACCATGGACAGGGAAGCTTTCTTT. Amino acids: CASSALTMDREAFF.

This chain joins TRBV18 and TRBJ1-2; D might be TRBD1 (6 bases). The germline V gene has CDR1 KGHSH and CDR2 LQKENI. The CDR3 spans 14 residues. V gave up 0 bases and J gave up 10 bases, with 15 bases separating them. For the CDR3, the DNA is TGTGCCAGCTCACCACCCGGGCAGGGGATGAACTACACCTTC. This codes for CASSPPGQGMNYTF.

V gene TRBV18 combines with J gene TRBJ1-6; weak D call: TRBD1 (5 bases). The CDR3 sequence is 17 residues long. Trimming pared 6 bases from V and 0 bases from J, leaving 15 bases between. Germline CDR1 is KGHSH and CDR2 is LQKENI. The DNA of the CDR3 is TGTGCCAGCTCCTCGTACGGGACGAGCTCCTATAATTCACCCCTCCACTTT. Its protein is CASSSYGTSSYNSPLHF.

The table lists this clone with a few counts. CDR3 coding DNA: TGTGCCAGCAGCTTCCGGGAATATGGCTACACCTTC. It specifies CASSFREYGYTF. This chain connects TRBV7-2 to TRBJ1-2, with D unresolved. V was pared by 3 bases and J by 5 bases, with 7 bases between. The CDR3 loop spans 12 amino acids. Germline V CDR1 and CDR2: SGHTA, FQGNSA.

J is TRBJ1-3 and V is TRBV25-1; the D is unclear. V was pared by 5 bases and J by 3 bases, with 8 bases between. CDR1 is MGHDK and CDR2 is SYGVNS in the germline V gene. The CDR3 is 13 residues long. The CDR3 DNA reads TGTGCCAGCAGTAGGCCGGTTGGAAACACCATATATTTT. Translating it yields CASSRPVGNTIYF.

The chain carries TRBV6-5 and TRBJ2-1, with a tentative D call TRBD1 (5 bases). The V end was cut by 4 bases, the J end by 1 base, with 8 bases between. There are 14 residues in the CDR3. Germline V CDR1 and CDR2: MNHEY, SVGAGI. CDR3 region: CASSWAGSYNEQFF. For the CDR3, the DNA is TGTGCCAGCAGTTGGGCAGGGTCCTACAATGAGCAGTTCTTC.

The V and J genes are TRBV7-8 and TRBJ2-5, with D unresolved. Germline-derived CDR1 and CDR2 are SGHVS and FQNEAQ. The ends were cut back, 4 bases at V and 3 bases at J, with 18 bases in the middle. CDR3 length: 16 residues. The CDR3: CASSSPPPSYKETQYF. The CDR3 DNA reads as TGTGCCAGCAGCTCTCCCCCCCCGTCCTACAAAGAGACCCAGTACTTC.